Reported below is one TCR beta chain. The target antigen is unknown. This record belongs to a study of cytomegalovirus exposure and HLA in healthy donors. Study-wide points: The authors enumerated over 150 TCR beta chains as linked to cytomegalovirus. Per a later analysis, approximately 16,000 TCR beta sequences showed association with HLA alleles at 0.05 false discovery rate. Common viral pathogens seemed, in a later analysis, to connect with several of the most significant clusters.

PCR was performed using 60 Vbeta and 13 Jbeta primers. Repertoires were generated with immunoSEQ multiplex PCR, while TCRdb's copy carries only in-frame clones and drops some. The sample has 100,000 to 150,000 clones, over 70% seen once. This CDR3 has 16 amino acids. Deletions cut 0 bases from V and 4 bases from J, with 12 bases between. Germline lookup yields CDR1 LGHNA and CDR2 YSLEER. The TCR originated in a woman aged 45-59 years in good health and CMV-seronegative. J is TRBJ2-2 and V is TRBV4-3, with a tentative D call TRBD2 (5 bases). Sequenced sample: PBMCs. Here the CDR3 reads CASSQEEAGGTGELFF. The CDR3 DNA reads TGCGCCAGCAGCCAAGAGGAAGCAGGAGGCACCGGGGAGCTGTTTTTT.